A single T cell receptor beta chain is shown here with its context. This clonotype was seen many times. The specificity of this receptor is unknown. No clone much larger than this one lies a single base away; base qualities are absent. A case-control design nested within a healthcare worker cohort in London, UK, was used, with weekly nasopharyngeal swab PCR tests and blood sampling performed. Between 23 and 31 March 2020, the week of the UK lockdown, healthcare workers were enrolled and then followed up weekly for as long as 16 weeks. Based on the germline V gene, the CDR1 and CDR2 sequences are SNHLY and FYNNEI. The CDR3, cysteine through phenylalanine, is 11 amino acids long. The DNA shown is the 33-base CDR3, in frame from base 1. The trim is 4 bases for V and 10 bases for J, with a gap of 5 bases between the germline ends. Libraries were made using 5' RACE. The sequencer was a NextSeq 500. The TCR library protocol attached unique molecular identifiers to individual cDNA molecules to correct for sequencing error and PCR bias. Sequencing covered both TCR alpha and beta chains, and within each sample the abundances of alpha and beta sequences were tightly co-correlated. From the authors' description of their analysis: Decombinator V4 was used to perform V gene, J gene and CDR3 annotation of TCR sequences. TCRs were defined as expanded if a significant change between any two time points was detected under a Poisson model with p below 0.0001. Abundances of TCRs were expressed as counts per million after normalisation to the total number of TCRs sequenced in each sample. TRAV1-2 paired with TRAJ12, TRAJ20 or TRAJ33 defined MAIT TCRs, while TRAV10 paired with TRAJ18 defined iNKT TCRs. VDJdb, accessed 1 November 2021, was searched for CMV, EBV and SARS-CoV-2 annotated TCRs, with TCRs annotated for multiple antigens excluded. The public reads were reanalyzed by TCRdb: fastp trimming at Q25, MiXCR alignment, in-frame beta chains only. Entries are consolidated by CDR3 protein sequence, retaining the most common genes and DNA. These V and J calls rely on TCRdb rather than the paper's analysis. Within this sample are 60,000 to 65,000 distinct CDR3 sequences, with approximately 12% of them counted one time only. Jointly, the top ten make up 4% to 5% of the sample.

This sample is part of a study of early T cells in non-severe SARS-CoV-2 infection (dated by TCRdb to about 2021). At the level of the whole study: Because TCR sequencing was done on bulk RNA from unsorted whole blood, the alpha and beta chains could not be paired. The investigation overall reported the following: VDJdb matching was skewed toward anti-spike CD8 responses and likely underestimated virus-specific expansions, missing private and CD4 specificities.

The specimen was whole blood. The receptor was derived from an adult who was a healthcare worker with PCR-confirmed SARS-CoV-2 infection or an uninfected control (not recorded which). The chain employs TRBV2 and TRBJ1-6; the D gene is unclear. The nucleotides read TGTGCCAGCAGTGTATCCTCACCCCTCCACTTT. Its protein product is CASSVSSPLHF. The variable domain in full, with residues beyond the CDR3 obtained from the reference TRBV2 and TRBJ1-6 genes, is EPEVTQTPSHQVTQMGQEVILRCVPISNHLYFYWYRQILGQKVEFLVSFYNNEISEKSEIFDDQFSVERPDGSNFTLKIRSTKLEDSAMYFCASSVSSPLHFGNGTRLTVT.